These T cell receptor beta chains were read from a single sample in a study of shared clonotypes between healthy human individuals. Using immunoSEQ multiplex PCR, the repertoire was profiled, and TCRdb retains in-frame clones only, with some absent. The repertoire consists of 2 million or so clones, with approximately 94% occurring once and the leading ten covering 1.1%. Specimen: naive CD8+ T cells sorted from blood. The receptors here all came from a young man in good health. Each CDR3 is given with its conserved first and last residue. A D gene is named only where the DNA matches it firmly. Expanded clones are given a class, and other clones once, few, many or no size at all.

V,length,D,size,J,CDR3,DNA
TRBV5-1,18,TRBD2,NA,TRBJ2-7,CASSSLPSGGNIVYEQYF,TGCGCCAGCAGCTCCCTTCCTAGCGGGGGGAATATCGTCTACGAGCAGTACTTC
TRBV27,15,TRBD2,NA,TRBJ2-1,CASTPGTSGYNEQFF,TGTGCCAGCACTCCCGGGACTAGCGGCTACAATGAGCAGTTCTTC
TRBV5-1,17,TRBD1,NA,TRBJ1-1,CASSWRTTGGSNTEAFF,TGCGCCAGCAGCTGGCGTACCACAGGGGGCTCTAACACTGAAGCTTTCTTT
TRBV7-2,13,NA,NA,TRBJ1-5,CASSFYRNQPQHF,TGTGCCAGCAGCTTTTACAGAAATCAGCCCCAGCATTTT
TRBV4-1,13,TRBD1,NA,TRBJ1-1,CASSPTGGTEAFF,TGCGCCAGCAGCCCTACAGGGGGCACTGAAGCTTTCTTT
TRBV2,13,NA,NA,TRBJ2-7,CASRGGQSYEQYF,TGTGCCAGCAGGGGGGGACAAAGCTACGAGCAGTACTTC
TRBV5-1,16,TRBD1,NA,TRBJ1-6,CASSLGDGRGLAPLHF,TGCGCCAGCAGCTTGGGTGACGGCAGGGGGTTGGCTCCCCTCCACTTT
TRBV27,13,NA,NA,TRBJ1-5,CASSSGTNQPQHF,TGTGCCAGCAGTTCTGGAACCAATCAGCCCCAGCATTTT
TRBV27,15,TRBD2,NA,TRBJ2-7,CASSPTGGPLYEQYF,TGTGCCAGCAGTCCTACGGGGGGACCTCTGTACGAGCAGTACTTC
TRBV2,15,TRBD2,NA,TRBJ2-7,CASSRLAGGPNEQYF,TGTGCCAGCAGTCGTCTAGCGGGAGGGCCCAACGAGCAGTACTTC
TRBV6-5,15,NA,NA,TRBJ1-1,CASRLIGTPNTEAFF,TGTGCCAGCAGGTTAATCGGGACTCCGAACACTGAAGCTTTCTTT
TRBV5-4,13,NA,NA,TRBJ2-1,CASSQGLHNEQFF,TGTGCCAGCAGCCAAGGACTGCACAATGAGCAGTTCTTC
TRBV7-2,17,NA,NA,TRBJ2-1,CASSPTPMLGSYNEQFF,TGTGCCAGCAGCCCGACCCCCATGCTGGGCTCCTACAATGAGCAGTTCTTC
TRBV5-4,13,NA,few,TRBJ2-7,CASSLGPTYEQYF,TGTGCCAGCAGCTTGGGGCCGACCTACGAGCAGTACTTC
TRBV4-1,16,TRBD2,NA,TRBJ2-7,CASSQEASGSEYEQYF,TGCGCCAGCAGCCAAGAGGCTAGCGGGAGTGAGTACGAGCAGTACTTC
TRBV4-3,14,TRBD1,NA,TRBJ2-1,CASSQGTGVGEQFF,TGCGCCAGCAGCCAGGGAACAGGGGTAGGTGAGCAGTTCTTC
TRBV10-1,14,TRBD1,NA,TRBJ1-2,CASPEQGSSYGYTF,TGCGCCAGTCCAGAACAGGGGAGCAGCTATGGCTACACCTTC
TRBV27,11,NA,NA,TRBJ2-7,CASEQGGEQYF,TGTGCCAGTGAACAGGGTGGCGAGCAGTACTTC
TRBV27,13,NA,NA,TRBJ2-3,CASSWRSRDTQYF,TGTGCCAGCAGCTGGAGGAGTAGGGATACGCAGTATTTT
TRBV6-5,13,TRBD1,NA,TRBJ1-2,CASSPTGGGGYTF,TGTGCCAGCAGTCCCACAGGGGGCGGCGGCTACACCTTC
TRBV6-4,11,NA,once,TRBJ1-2,CASSDGIYHTF,TGTGCCAGCAGTGACGGGATTTATCACACCTTC
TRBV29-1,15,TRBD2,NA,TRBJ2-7,CSVEGLAGNSYEQYF,TGCAGCGTCGAAGGACTAGCGGGGAACTCCTACGAGCAGTACTTC